This T cell receptor (beta chain) was captured in a study of blood T cell repertoires in COVID-19. Study context: The United States, Italy and Spain supplied acute and convalescent COVID-19 samples. PBMCs, B-cell-depleted T cells, or T cells were the source of the cDNA or gDNA that made up the material.

This CDR3 has 13 residues. Germline-derived CDR1 and CDR2 are DFQATT and SNEGSKA (reference sequence). Deletions cut 3 bases from V and 5 bases from J, with 11 bases between. In the authors' workflow: Amplification with reference gene primers provided the estimates of nucleated cell counts. TCRdb's copy holds only in-frame clones and misses some; the assay was immunoSEQ multiplex PCR. V and J calls and clone size come straight from that table; D and trimming were deduced from the DNA. Of about 94,000 clones in the sample, about 86% were seen once. What was sequenced was peripheral blood. The chain couples TRBV20-1 to TRBJ1-5; D is perhaps TRBD1 (6 bases). The TCR sequence derives from a woman in her fifties or sixties in a cohort sampled during active or convalescent COVID-19. For the CDR3, the DNA is TGCAGTGCTAGTAACAGGGCAGATCAGCCCCAGCATTTT. Its translation is CSASNRADQPQHF.